This entry is about one T cell receptor (beta chain). Its antigen is unidentified. This PCR relied on a set of 60 Vbeta primers and 13 Jbeta primers. TCRdb's table, derived via immunoSEQ multiplex PCR, lists solely in-frame clones and lacks some. The sample records about 150,000 clones, just under 80% being singletons. The CDR3 totals 18 residues. The germline V gene has CDR1 SGHDT and CDR2 YYEEEE. The V segment lost 0 bases and the J segment 9 bases; nucleotides outside the gene matches: 13. This specimen comes from a study of cytomegalovirus exposure and HLA in healthy donors. Donors were nominally healthy when sampled, though unrecorded immune exposures were likely. Findings and caveats of the study: The HLA-A and HLA-B alleles of most subjects were reportedly predicted accurately from TCR beta sequences. Analysis was performed later, and it showed HLA-associated TCR beta chains to be more clonally expanded than equally common others.

This TCR came from a woman aged 45-60 years in good health and CMV-seropositive. This chain joins TRBV5-6 and TRBJ2-1, with 12 bases identical to TRBD2. The specimen was PBMCs. The CDR3 nucleotides are TGTGCCAGCAGCTTGGTGCGGCTAGCGGGAGGGTCAAGGGGTGAGCAGTTCTTC. Its protein is CASSLVRLAGGSRGEQFF.